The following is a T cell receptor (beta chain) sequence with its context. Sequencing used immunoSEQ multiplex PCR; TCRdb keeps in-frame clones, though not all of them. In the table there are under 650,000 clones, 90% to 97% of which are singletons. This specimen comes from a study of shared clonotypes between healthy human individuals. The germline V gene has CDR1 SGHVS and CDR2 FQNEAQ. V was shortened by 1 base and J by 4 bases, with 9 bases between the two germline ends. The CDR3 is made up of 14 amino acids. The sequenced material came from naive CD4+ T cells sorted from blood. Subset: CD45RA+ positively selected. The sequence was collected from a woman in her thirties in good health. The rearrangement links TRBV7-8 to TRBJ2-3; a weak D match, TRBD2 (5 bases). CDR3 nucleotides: TGTGCCAGCAGCTTAGTGGGAGTACCAGATACGCAGTATTTT. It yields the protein CASSLVGVPDTQYF.